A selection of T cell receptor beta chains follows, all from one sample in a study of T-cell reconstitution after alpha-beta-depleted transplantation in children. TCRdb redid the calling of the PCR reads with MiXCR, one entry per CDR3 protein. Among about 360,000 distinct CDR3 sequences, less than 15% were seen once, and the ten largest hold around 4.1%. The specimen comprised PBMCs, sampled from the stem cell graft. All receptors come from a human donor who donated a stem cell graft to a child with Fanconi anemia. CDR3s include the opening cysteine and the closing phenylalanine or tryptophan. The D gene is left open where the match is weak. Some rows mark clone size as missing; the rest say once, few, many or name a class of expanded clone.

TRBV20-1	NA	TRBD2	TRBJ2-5	CSATSHGGAGETQYF	TGCAGTGCTACTTCACACGGGGGGGCGGGAGAGACCCAGTACTTC
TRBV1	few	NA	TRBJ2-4	CTIPPTDSGSKNIQYF	TGCACCATTCCTCCAACTGACTCGGGAAGCAAAAACATTCAGTACTTC
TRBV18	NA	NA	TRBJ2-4	CASSPPSKSPNIQYF	TGTGCCAGCTCACCACCGAGTAAAAGCCCAAACATTCAGTACTTC
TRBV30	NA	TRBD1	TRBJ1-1	CAWGQDGAEAFF	TGTGCCTGGGGACAGGACGGGGCTGAAGCTTTCTTT
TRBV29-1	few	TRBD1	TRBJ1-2	CSVRTGALYGYTF	TGCAGCGTACGGACAGGGGCCTTATATGGCTACACCTTC
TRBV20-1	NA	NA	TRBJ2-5	CSARGGLPTGTQYF	TGCAGTGCAAGGGGGGGGCTACCAACTGGGACCCAGTACTTC
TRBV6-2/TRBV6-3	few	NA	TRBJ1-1	CASRYAPGRQVNTEAFF	TGTGCCAGCAGATATGCCCCAGGACGACAAGTGAACACTGAAGCTTTCTTT
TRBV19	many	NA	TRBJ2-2	CASSVWTASGELFF	TGTGCCAGTAGTGTGTGGACGGCCTCCGGGGAGCTGTTTTTT
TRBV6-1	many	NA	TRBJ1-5	CASSDGDSNQPQHF	TGTGCCAGCAGTGACGGAGATAGCAATCAGCCCCAGCATTTT
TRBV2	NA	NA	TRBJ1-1	CASSATRDTEAFF	TGTGCCAGCAGTGCGACAAGGGACACTGAAGCTTTCTTT
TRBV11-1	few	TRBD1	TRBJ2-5	CASSLGGWTGGIGETQYF	TGTGCCAGCAGCTTAGGGGGCTGGACAGGGGGCATAGGAGAGACCCAGTACTTC
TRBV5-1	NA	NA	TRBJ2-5	CASSLVGQEETQYF	TGCGCCAGCAGCTTGGTAGGGCAGGAGGAGACCCAGTACTTC
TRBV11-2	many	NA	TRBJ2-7	CASSYEQGYEQYF	TGTGCCAGCAGCTATGAGCAGGGCTACGAGCAGTACTTC
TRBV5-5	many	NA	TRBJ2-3	CASSFTYTDTQYF	TGTGCCAGCAGCTTTACTTACACAGATACGCAGTATTTT
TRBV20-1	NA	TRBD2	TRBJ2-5	CSASLAGGLETQYF	TGCAGTGCTAGTCTGGCGGGGGGGCTTGAGACCCAGTACTTC
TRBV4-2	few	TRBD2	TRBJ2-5	CASSQERIRSGGYQETQYF	TGTGCCAGCAGCCAAGAGCGAATAAGGAGCGGGGGGTACCAAGAGACCCAGTACTTC
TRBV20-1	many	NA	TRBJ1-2	CSARDPRQGNYGYTF	TGCAGTGCTAGAGACCCCCGGCAGGGGAATTATGGCTACACCTTC
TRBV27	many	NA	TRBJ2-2	CASSLSVATGELFF	TGTGCCAGCAGTTTATCGGTAGCCACCGGGGAGCTGTTTTTT
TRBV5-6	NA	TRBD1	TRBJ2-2	CASSAYTGARAGELFF	TGTGCCAGCAGCGCATACACAGGGGCAAGGGCCGGGGAGCTGTTTTTT
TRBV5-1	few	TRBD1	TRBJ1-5	CASSTGQGNQPQHF	TGCGCCAGCAGCACGGGACAGGGCAATCAGCCCCAGCATTTT
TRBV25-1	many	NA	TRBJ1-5	CASSDVNSNQPQHF	TGTGCCAGCAGTGATGTTAATAGCAATCAGCCCCAGCATTTT
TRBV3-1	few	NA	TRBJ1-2	CASSRWTDNYGYTF	TGTGCCAGCAGCCGATGGACAGATAACTATGGCTACACCTTC
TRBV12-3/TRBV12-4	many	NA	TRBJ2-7	CASSLFVTGGYEQYF	TGTGCCAGCAGTTTATTTGTGACAGGAGGCTACGAGCAGTACTTC
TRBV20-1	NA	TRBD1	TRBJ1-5	CSAGGQGENQPQHF	TGCAGTGCTGGGGGACAGGGAGAGAATCAGCCCCAGCATTTT
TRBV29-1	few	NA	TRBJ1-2	CSIASGSGYTF	TGCAGCATCGCTTCAGGGAGCGGCTACACCTTC
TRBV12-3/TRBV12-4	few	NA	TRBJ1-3	CASSLAVGRNTIYF	TGTGCCAGCAGTTTAGCGGTCGGGAGGAACACCATATATTTT
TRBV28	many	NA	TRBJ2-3	CASSLTGVTDTQYF	TGTGCCAGCAGTTTGACAGGAGTCACAGATACGCAGTATTTT
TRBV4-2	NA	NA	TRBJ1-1	CASSPQTVGTEAFF	TGTGCCAGCAGCCCTCAAACAGTCGGCACTGAAGCTTTCTTT
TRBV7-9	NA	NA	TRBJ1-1	CASSLKGWGTEAFF	TGTGCCAGCAGCTTAAAAGGTTGGGGCACTGAAGCTTTCTTT
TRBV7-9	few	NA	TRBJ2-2	CASSPPTHTGELFF	TGTGCCAGCAGCCCCCCGACTCACACCGGGGAGCTGTTTTTT
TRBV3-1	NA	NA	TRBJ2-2	CASSQVSMNTGELFF	TGTGCCAGCAGCCAAGTATCTATGAACACCGGGGAGCTGTTTTTT
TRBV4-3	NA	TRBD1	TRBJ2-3	CASSQRQGIADTQYF	TGCGCCAGCAGCCAGCGACAGGGGATCGCAGATACGCAGTATTTT